This record looks at one T cell receptor (beta chain) sequence and its context. This specimen comes from a study of blood T cell repertoires in COVID-19. CDR1 is ENHRY and CDR2 is SYGVKD in the germline V gene. CDR3 length: 15 residues. V dropped 6 bases and J dropped 4; count of bases not matched to a gene: 3. TCRdb's copy holds only in-frame clones and misses some; the assay was immunoSEQ multiplex PCR. The data show roughly 60,000 clones, over 75% seen once. This chain links TRBV10-3 with TRBJ2-1; 13 bases align to TRBD2. The sample consisted of peripheral blood. This TCR came from a human donor in a cohort sampled during active COVID-19. The DNA of the CDR3 is TGTGCCATCAGCGAGACTAGCGGGGGGTACAATGAGCAGTTCTTC. This gives the protein CAISETSGGYNEQFF.